This TCR beta chain was obtained from a study of blood T cell repertoires in COVID-19. The repertoire was sequenced with immunoSEQ multiplex PCR; TCRdb's copy has only in-frame clones and lacks some. This sample has under 300,000 clones, with around 83% found just once. This clone was detected only once. The receptor's source is a woman in her fifties or sixties who had been exposed to COVID-19. Sample: PBMCs or T cells enriched from blood (not recorded which).

The CDR3 spells CASSTPGQGKTFF. CDR3 DNA sequence: TGTGCCAGTAGTACCCCGGGACAGGGGAAAACTTTCTTT. The chain carries TRBV19 and TRBJ1-1, with 10 positions matching TRBD1. The germline V gene encodes CDR1 LNHDA and CDR2 SQIVND (reference sequence). CDR3 length equals 13 residues. V lost 4 bases to trimming and J lost 12 bases; unmatched junction nucleotides: 8.